This T cell receptor beta chain was observed in a study of blood T cell repertoires in COVID-19. Background on the study: PBMCs, B-cell-depleted T cells, or T cells provided the cDNA or gDNA that made up the material.

The data were produced by immunoSEQ multiplex PCR, yet TCRdb's version contains in-frame clones alone and is incomplete. Of 140,000 to 150,000 clones detected, around 89% appear once; the ten largest clones hold around 3.2%. CDR1 and CDR2 (germline): KGHSH, LQKENI. Deletions cut 0 bases from V and 0 bases from J, with 6 bases between. CDR3 size: 15 residues. The chain recombines TRBV18 with TRBJ1-5; D is unclear. The sample comprised peripheral blood. The receptor comes from a man between 60 and 70 years old with active or convalescent COVID-19. The CDR3 here is CASSPPGPSNQPQHF. CDR3 sequence (DNA): TGTGCCAGCTCACCACCGGGCCCTAGCAATCAGCCCCAGCATTTT.